This entry lists 9 T cell receptor beta chains sequenced from one sample in a study of T-cell reconstitution after alpha-beta-depleted transplantation in children (dated by TCRdb to 2016 to 2018). The method behind the library was PCR. The sequencing machine was an Illumina HiSeq 2500. TCR libraries were prepared with molecular barcoding, using unique molecular identifiers to normalize TCRbeta repertoire quantification. The public sequencing data were trimmed at Q25 with fastp and processed into clonotypes with MiXCR by TCRdb, which kept only in-frame beta chains. Entries that share a CDR3 protein sequence are merged under the most common genes and DNA. The sample table holds approximately 980,000 distinct CDR3 sequences, of which roughly 29% were seen once. The ten largest clones capture approximately 30% of the sample. This sample's treatment or condition label indicates: allogeneic hematopoietic cell transplantation with graft depleted of TCRalphabeta T cells and CD19 B cells.

Sequencing was performed on PBMCs, mostly from graft donor cells, taken 360 days after TCRalphabeta/CD19-depleted stem cell transplant. Receptor source: a boy under three years old who had a stem cell transplant for SCID, so the T cells may come from the graft donor.

Only a few counts were recorded for this clonotype. The chain employs TRBV12-3 or TRBV12-4 and TRBJ1-6; D is ambiguous. The CDR3 has 15 residues. V lost 3 bases to trimming and J lost 7 bases, with 13 bases between them. The CDR3 DNA reads as TGTGCCAGCAGTTTGAACAGCCTCAAAAATTCACCCCTCCACTTT. Translating it yields CASSLNSLKNSPLHF.

DNA for the CDR3: TGTGCCAGCAGCTTGCGGGTGGGGCAGTATTTT. This codes for CASSLRVGQYF. The chain joins TRBV5-6 to TRBJ2-3; D not certain. There are 11 residues in the CDR3. CDR1 is SGHDT and CDR2 is YYEEEE in the germline V gene. V lost 1 base and J lost 11, with 8 bases in between.

This chain joins TRBV20-1 and TRBJ2-7; 8 bases map to TRBD1. The length of the CDR3 is 12 residues. Germline V gene sequence: CDR1 DFQATT, CDR2 SNEGSKA (reference sequence). The ends lost 6 bases at V and 6 bases at J; junction bases unmatched: 7. The DNA for the CDR3 is TGCAGTGCCTCGGACAGGGCCAGCGAGCAGTACTTC. It is translated as CSASDRASEQYF.

This clonotype was recorded a few times. V gene TRBV4-3 combines with J gene TRBJ2-5; 9 bases match TRBD1. Germline assignment: CDR1 LGHNA and CDR2 YSLEER. This CDR3 is built from 18 residues. Trimming at V came to 1 base and at J to 5 bases, leaving 14 bases not matched to a gene. The CDR3 region has the DNA TGCGCCAGCAGCCAAGGGGCGGACAGGGGTCCCCGAGTTGAGACCCAGTACTTC. This codes for CASSQGADRGPRVETQYF.

The chain carries TRBV20-1 and TRBJ1-4; 10 bases align to TRBD1. The CDR3 is 15 residues long. Trimming removed 2 bases from V and 6 bases from J; junction bases left unmatched: 6. Per germline, CDR1 DFQATT and CDR2 SNEGSKA (reference sequence). DNA for the CDR3: TGCAGTGCTAGACGAGCCGGGACAGGGGATGAAAAACTGTTTTTT. It specifies CSARRAGTGDEKLFF.

This clonotype was counted at least ten times. The chain uses TRBV27 and TRBJ2-7; perhaps TRBD1 as D (6 bases). Germline V gene data show CDR1 as MNHEY and CDR2 as SMNVEV (reference sequence). V was clipped by 5 bases and J by 0 bases, with 8 bases between them. CDR3 length: 13 amino acids. CDR3 sequence reads: CASSRDTSYEQYF. The CDR3 DNA reads as TGTGCCAGCAGTAGGGACACCTCCTACGAGCAGTACTTC.

This chain joins TRBV6-5 and TRBJ1-1; 7 bases line up with TRBD1. The CDR3 length is 12 residues. Trimming took 8 bases from V and 10 from J; bases not matched to a gene: 10. The germline V gene has CDR1 MNHEY and CDR2 SVGAGI. The CDR3 spells CASSRAGGGAFF. CDR3 DNA: TGTGCCAGCTCGAGGGCAGGGGGGGGAGCTTTCTTT.

This clonotype was seen a few times. J is TRBJ2-3 and V is TRBV7-2; D is possibly TRBD2 (5 bases). V lost 1 base and J lost 1, with 9 bases in between. The CDR3 is 15 amino acids. Looked up from germline, CDR1 is SGHTA and CDR2 is FQGNSA. CDR3 nucleotides: TGTGCCAGCAGCTTAGGTTCAGCGGGCACAGATACGCAGTATTTT. Protein sequence: CASSLGSAGTDTQYF.

The chain uses TRBV12-3 or TRBV12-4 and TRBJ2-7; D perhaps matches TRBD2 (6 bases). V shed 3 bases and J shed 2 bases, with 14 bases lying between them. The CDR3 totals 15 residues. The CDR3 nucleotides read TGTGCCAGCAGTTTGGTGGCGGGGCCCGCCTACGAGCAGTACTTC. It specifies CASSLVAGPAYEQYF.